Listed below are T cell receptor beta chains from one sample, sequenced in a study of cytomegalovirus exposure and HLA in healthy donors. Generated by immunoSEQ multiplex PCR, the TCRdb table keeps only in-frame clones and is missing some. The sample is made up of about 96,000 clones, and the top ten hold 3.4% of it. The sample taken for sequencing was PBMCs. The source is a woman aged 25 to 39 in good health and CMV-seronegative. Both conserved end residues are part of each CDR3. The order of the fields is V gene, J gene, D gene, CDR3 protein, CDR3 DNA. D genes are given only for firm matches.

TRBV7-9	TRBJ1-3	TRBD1	CASSWGQGGNTIYF	TGTGCCAGCAGCTGGGGACAGGGGGGAAACACCATATATTTT
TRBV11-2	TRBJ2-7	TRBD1	CASSLVQGAGEQYF	TGTGCCAGCAGCTTAGTGCAGGGGGCGGGCGAGCAGTACTTC
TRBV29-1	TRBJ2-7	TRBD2	CSVEEGLAGVYEQYF	TGCAGCGTTGAAGAGGGACTAGCGGGAGTATACGAGCAGTACTTC
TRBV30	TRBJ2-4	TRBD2	CALSGGGGKNIQYF	TGTGCCCTCTCGGGCGGGGGAGGCAAAAACATTCAGTACTTC
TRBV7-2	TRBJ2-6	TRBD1	CASSLYQGGFGANVLTF	TGTGCCAGCAGCTTATATCAAGGGGGCTTTGGGGCCAACGTCCTGACTTTC
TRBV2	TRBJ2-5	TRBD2	CASSGPSSGIETQYF	TGTGCCAGCAGTGGCCCCTCTAGCGGTATAGAGACCCAGTACTTC
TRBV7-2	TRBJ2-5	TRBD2	CASSFGGGSETQYF	TGTGCCAGCAGCTTCGGGGGGGGCTCAGAGACCCAGTACTTC
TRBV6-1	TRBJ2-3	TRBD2	CASSVRPSGSTDTQYF	TGTGCCAGCAGTGTCCGTCCTAGCGGGAGCACAGATACGCAGTATTTT
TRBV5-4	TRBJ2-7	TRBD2	CASSPGLAAVGPEQYF	TGTGCCAGCAGCCCCGGACTAGCGGCCGTTGGGCCCGAGCAGTACTTC
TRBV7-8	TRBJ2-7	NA	CASSRKDRGSYEQYF	TGTGCCAGCAGCCGGAAGGACCGGGGCTCCTACGAGCAGTACTTC